What follows are 3 T cell receptor beta chains derived from one specimen sequenced in a study of response to subunit inactivated influenza vaccine. MiXCR, run by TCRdb on the RT-PCR reads, gives a single entry per CDR3 protein. The table lists about 620,000 distinct CDR3 sequences, about 11% of them singletons. Source: PBMCs from blood, taken on the day of vaccination. The receptors were sampled from a man over 45 who received an inactivated influenza vaccine.

This clonotype was detected many times. The chain uses TRBV20-1 and TRBJ2-2, with 14 positions matching TRBD2. Germline loops: CDR1 DFQATT, CDR2 SNEGSKA (reference sequence). Losses at the gene ends were 5 bases for V and 5 bases for J; bases not matched to a gene: 1. CDR3 length equals 14 residues. DNA for the CDR3: TGCAGTGCTCGACTAGCGGGAGGGACCGGGGAGCTGTTTTTT. Translated: CSARLAGGTGELFF.

The chain carries TRBV6-2 or TRBV6-3 and TRBJ2-1; 11 bases map to TRBD1. Germline V gene lookup returns CDR1 MNHEY and CDR2 SVGEGT. V was pared by 6 bases and J by 7 bases, with 11 bases of the junction left unmatched. This CDR3 has 16 amino acids. CDR3 residues: CASRLIGQGARNEQFF. CDR3 DNA sequence: TGTGCCAGCAGACTTATTGGACAGGGGGCAAGGAATGAGCAGTTCTTC.

This clonotype was counted a few times. The chain recombines TRBV2 with TRBJ2-3, with no clear D. The length of the CDR3 is 12 residues. V was trimmed by 2 bases and J by 7 bases, leaving 7 bases between them. Germline CDR1 is SNHLY and CDR2 is FYNNEI. The CDR3 sequence is CASSERRHTQYF. The CDR3 bases are TGTGCCAGCAGTGAACGCAGGCATACGCAGTATTTT.